This passage covers 25 T cell receptor beta chains from one sample sequenced in a study of early stage breast cancer tumors. Sequencing used immunoSEQ multiplex PCR; TCRdb keeps in-frame clones, though not all of them. This sample yields fewer than 70,000 clones, of which over 60% are seen a single time; 3% to 3.5% belongs to the top ten. Sequencing was carried out using blood. The source is a person aged 30 to 40 with breast cancer.

The gene calls are TRBV5-4 and TRBJ2-7; 7 bases match TRBD2. The germline CDR1 and CDR2 sequences are SGHNT and YYREEE (reference sequence). The CDR3 covers 15 residues. The ends lost 4 bases at V and 2 bases at J; junction bases unmatched: 9. In DNA, the CDR3 is TGTGCCAGCAGCCCAGTGGACCGGGGGGCCTACGAGCAGTACTTC. This gives the protein CASSPVDRGAYEQYF.

As regards this clone: Relative to the germline gene, one junction end is altered; a read error may explain this. J is TRBJ2-7 and V is TRBV5-6; 8 bases are shared with TRBD2. The CDR3 sequence is 14 residues long. Germline assignment: CDR1 SGHDT and CDR2 YYEEEE. This CDR3 reads CASSLRAGDAGGDF. The CDR3 DNA is TGTGCCAGCAGCTTGAGGGCAGGGGATGCGGGAGGAGACTTC.

V and J are TRBV30 and TRBJ2-3; 13 nucleotides agree with TRBD2. Germline V gene sequence: CDR1 GTSNPN, CDR2 SVGIG (reference sequence). V lost 3 bases, J lost 5 bases, and 11 bases stayed unmatched. The CDR3 is 17 residues long. CDR3 DNA: TGTGCCTGGAGCTCCGGGACTAGCGGGATGGGGGGAGATACGCAGTATTTT. Translated: CAWSSGTSGMGGDTQYF.

The chain uses TRBV5-4 and TRBJ1-2, with a weak D call TRBD1 (6 bases). Germline lookup yields CDR1 SGHNT and CDR2 YYREEE (reference sequence). The length of the CDR3 is 14 residues. The V end was cut by 0 bases, the J end by 3 bases, with 9 bases between. CDR3 bases: TGTGCCAGCAGCTTGGGGGGGCGCGACTATGGCTACACCTTC. Translated, it gives CASSLGGRDYGYTF.

This sequence joins TRBV9 and TRBJ2-1; 11 bases align to TRBD2. V shed 0 bases and J 8 bases; nucleotides not matched to a gene: 10. The CDR3 spans 17 residues. Germline lookup yields CDR1 SGDLS and CDR2 YYNGEE. The CDR3 sequence is CASSVGATSGSGDEQFF. In nucleotides, the CDR3 is TGTGCCAGCAGCGTAGGCGCAACTAGCGGGAGTGGCGATGAGCAGTTCTTC. The full variable domain, in which reference TRBV9 and TRBJ2-1 provide the parts outside the CDR3, is DSGVTQTPKHLITATGQRVTLRCSPRSGDLSVYWYQQSLDQGLQFLIQYYNGEERAKGNILERFSAQQFPDLHSELNLSSLELGDSALYFCASSVGATSGSGDEQFFGPGTRLTVL.

The chain uses TRBV9 and TRBJ1-3, with TRBD1 as a possible D gene (6 bases). V was clipped by 3 bases and J by 4 bases, with 14 bases between them. Germline CDR1 is SGDLS and CDR2 is YYNGEE. The CDR3 extends over 15 amino acids. The CDR3 coding sequence is TGTGCCAGCAGCGCGGGAAACAGGGAAGGAAACACCATATATTTT. Its protein is CASSAGNREGNTIYF.

This rearrangement joins TRBV9 to TRBJ1-3; D gene unclear. CDR1 SGDLS and CDR2 YYNGEE come from the germline V gene. The CDR3 covers 14 residues. With 0 bases removed from V and 2 bases from J, the gap between germline ends came to 6 bases. CDR3 DNA: TGTGCCAGCAGCGTAGCTAGGGCTGGAAACACCATATATTTT. Protein sequence: CASSVARAGNTIYF.

V gene TRBV13 combines with J gene TRBJ2-3, with D tentatively TRBD1 or TRBD2 (6 bases each). Germline CDR1 is PRHDT and CDR2 is FYEKMQ (reference sequence). This CDR3 spans 18 amino acids. Trimming removed 5 bases from V and 2 bases from J, with 23 bases in between. CDR3 region: CASSPSYLGRDITDTQYF. Here the CDR3 DNA reads TGTGCCAGCAGCCCATCCTACCTGGGGCGGGACATCACAGATACGCAGTATTTT.

The chain combines TRBV7-9 with TRBJ2-7; 9 bases line up with TRBD1. The CDR3 length is 13 residues. After removal of 5 bases from V and 5 bases from J, the junction contained 4 bases not matched to a gene. Per germline, CDR1 SEHNR and CDR2 FQNEAQ (reference sequence). Here the CDR3 DNA reads TGTGCCAGCAGCACCCGGACAGGGGACGAGCAGTACTTC. Amino acids: CASSTRTGDEQYF.

The J gene is TRBJ1-3, the V gene TRBV6-5, with TRBD1 identical over 8 bases. V was pared by 6 bases and J by 1 base, with 2 bases of the junction left unmatched. CDR1 and CDR2 (germline): MNHEY, SVGAGI. CDR3 size: 14 residues. CDR3: CASSRTGSGNTIYF. The CDR3 nucleotides read TGTGCCAGCAGCCGGACAGGGTCTGGAAACACCATATATTTT.

V and J are TRBV5-1 and TRBJ2-1; D is ambiguous. CDR3 length equals 16 residues. Germline assignment: CDR1 SGHRS and CDR2 YFSETQ. Trimming stripped 1 base from V and 8 bases from J, with 19 bases between. The CDR3 region has the DNA TGCGCCAGCAGCTTGAATCCGACGTTGCCGACGTATGAGCAGTTCTTC. The encoded protein is CASSLNPTLPTYEQFF.

The chain combines TRBV14 with TRBJ2-5; no reliable D call. Germline assignment: CDR1 SGHDN and CDR2 FVKESK. Trimming shortened V by 0 bases and J by 2 bases, and 13 bases separated the two germline ends. This CDR3 has 16 residues. The CDR3 loop reads CASSQEWAPPQETQYF. The CDR3 DNA is TGTGCCAGCAGCCAAGAATGGGCCCCCCCACAAGAGACCCAGTACTTC.

The chain carries TRBV18 and TRBJ2-6, with 7 nucleotides matching TRBD2. This CDR3 comprises 18 residues. Losses at the gene ends were 0 bases for V and 4 bases for J; bases not matched to a gene: 9. From germline, CDR1 is KGHSH and CDR2 LQKENI. The CDR3, as DNA: TGTGCCAGCTCACCACCGGGCGGGAGTCCATTGGGGGCCAACGTCCTGACTTTC. Translation gives CASSPPGGSPLGANVLTF.

This chain uses TRBV27 with TRBJ2-7; 7 bases are shared with TRBD1. V gave up 5 bases and J gave up 4 bases; unmatched junction bases: 8. The germline V gene encodes CDR1 MNHEY and CDR2 SMNVEV (reference sequence). This CDR3 contains 14 residues. CDR3 amino acids: CASSRIGQEYEQYF. Written as DNA, the CDR3 is TGTGCCAGCAGTCGAATCGGACAGGAGTACGAGCAGTACTTC.

The V call is TRBV7-2, the J call TRBJ1-2; D is possibly TRBD1 (6 bases). Germline CDR1 SGHTA, CDR2 FQGNSA. The CDR3 consists of 14 residues. Deletions cut 1 base from V and 4 bases from J, with 10 bases between. In DNA, the CDR3 is TGTGCCAGCAGCTTAGACAGGGTGGCCTATGGCTACACCTTC. Translated: CASSLDRVAYGYTF.

The chain has TRBV18 and TRBJ2-7; D unresolved. CDR1 and CDR2 from the germline V gene are KGHSH and LQKENI. This CDR3 is built from 12 residues. Trimming pared 2 bases from V and 0 bases from J, leaving 2 bases between. The CDR3 DNA follows: TGTGCCAGCTCACCAACCTCCTACGAGCAGTACTTC. Translated: CASSPTSYEQYF.

The chain uses TRBV28 and TRBJ1-2, with D possibly TRBD1 on 5 matching bases. Germline-derived CDR1 and CDR2 are MDHEN and SYDVKM. There are 13 residues in the CDR3. V lost 8 bases and J 5 bases, leaving 15 bases between the germline ends. The CDR3 DNA reads as TGTGCCAGCTCTGGGGGAGGACTGTATGGCTACACCTTC. Translation: CASSGGGLYGYTF.

This chain uses TRBV15 with TRBJ2-7; D unclear. Between the trimmed V and J ends, which lost 0 bases and 2 bases, there was a span of 8 bases. Germline V gene sequence: CDR1 LNHNV, CDR2 YYDKDF (reference sequence). This CDR3 contains 14 residues. CDR3 loop: CATSREHFTYEQYF. In DNA, the CDR3 is TGTGCCACCAGCAGAGAACACTTTACCTACGAGCAGTACTTC.

The genes are TRBV13 and TRBJ2-5; D unclear. Germline V lookup: CDR1 PRHDT, CDR2 FYEKMQ (reference sequence). V was trimmed by 2 bases and J by 7 bases, leaving 20 bases between them. This CDR3 is 16 amino acids long. CDR3 protein: CASSLKAGLLAGTQYF. CDR3 nucleotide sequence: TGTGCCAGCAGCTTAAAAGCCGGCTTACTCGCCGGGACCCAGTACTTC.

V usage is TRBV19 and J usage is TRBJ1-3, with 7 bases lining up with TRBD1. CDR1 LNHDA and CDR2 SQIVND come from the germline V gene (reference sequence). Trimming cost V 7 bases and J 2 bases; bases outside gene matches: 2. The length of the CDR3 is 13 residues. Here the CDR3 reads CASTTGAGNTIYF. Written as DNA, the CDR3 is TGTGCCAGTACTACAGGGGCTGGAAACACCATATATTTT.

The V and J genes are TRBV7-9 and TRBJ2-7; maybe TRBD2 (6 bases). Germline CDR1 reads SEHNR; CDR2 reads FQNEAQ (reference sequence). V shed 5 bases and J shed 0 bases, with 17 bases lying between them. This CDR3 spans 16 amino acids. The chain's CDR3 is CASSGGVRASSYEQYF. The DNA of the CDR3 is TGTGCCAGCAGCGGAGGGGTAAGGGCTAGCTCCTACGAGCAGTACTTC.

The chain couples TRBV7-9 to TRBJ2-2; 11 positions agree with TRBD1. With 0 bases clipped from V and 5 bases from J, the junction kept 2 bases outside the gene matches. Looked up from germline, CDR1 is SEHNR and CDR2 is FQNEAQ (reference sequence). The CDR3 contains 16 residues. The CDR3 is CASSLAGTGGTGELFF. The CDR3 coding sequence is TGTGCCAGCAGCTTAGCCGGGACAGGGGGAACCGGGGAGCTGTTTTTT.

Only a few counts were recorded for this clone. The genes are TRBV15 and TRBJ1-3, with D unresolved. The V gene's germline CDR1 is LNHNV and CDR2 YYDKDF (reference sequence). V lost 0 bases to trimming and J lost 2 bases, with 8 bases between them. There are 15 residues in the CDR3. CDR3 nucleotide sequence: TGTGCCACCAGCAGAGATCGGGGAGCTGGAAACACCATATATTTT. This encodes CATSRDRGAGNTIYF.

The chain is built from TRBV27 and TRBJ2-5, with 9 nucleotides matching TRBD1. Trimming removed 2 bases from V and 5 bases from J; junction bases left unmatched: 9. CDR1 MNHEY and CDR2 SMNVEV come from the germline V gene (reference sequence). This CDR3 spans 16 amino acids. The CDR3 nucleotides read TGTGCCAGCAGTTTAGACCCCCACAGGGGGCGGGAGACCCAGTACTTC. Residues: CASSLDPHRGRETQYF.

There are a few counts of this clone. The chain is built from TRBV27 and TRBJ2-7; D gene uncertain. The CDR3 has 11 residues. Trimming pared 5 bases from V and 5 bases from J, leaving 7 bases between. Germline values: CDR1 MNHEY, CDR2 SMNVEV (reference sequence). The CDR3 sequence: CASSGRHEQYF. CDR3 nucleotides: TGTGCCAGCAGTGGGCGCCACGAGCAGTACTTC.